In its sample, the clone carrying this T cell receptor beta chain was seen a few times. The antigen remains undetermined. These data belong to a study of molecular identifiers for immune sequencing clone quantification. TCRdb analysed the PCR reads with MiXCR anew, one entry per CDR3 protein. Of hundreds of thousands of distinct CDR3 sequences listed, around 25% are singletons. Investigators produced naive CD8 libraries from about 19,000 to 1,100,000 sorted cells, drawing on 10%, 30% or 50% RNA. The sorting of naive CD8 T cells used the CD8+CD4-CCR7+CD45RA+ phenotype. Looked up from germline, CDR1 is SNHLY and CDR2 is FYNNEI. Trimming cost V 3 bases and J 2 bases, with 10 bases left between them. The CDR3 covers 14 residues. Notes on the study in general: In cases of identical TCR molecules sharing a barcode, highly expanded clone sizes could be underestimated. The share of molecules held by clones above 20 RNA copies was over 97% in effector cells and under 1% in naive cells.

Sequencing was carried out using naive CD8+ T cells from blood, with Jurkat cell RNA spiked in. The sample's subset: FACS-sorted CD8+CD4-CCR7+CD45RA+ naive T cells. The clonotype comes from a human donor in good health. Some libraries in this study had Jurkat cell RNA spiked in. The chain is built from TRBV2 and TRBJ1-2; D is perhaps TRBD1 (5 bases). The DNA of the CDR3 is TGTGCCAGCAGTGAGGTCTGGGACAACTATGGCTACACCTTC. This translates into CASSEVWDNYGYTF.